This is a list of T cell receptor beta chains from one sample in a study of graft-versus-host responses after intestinal transplantation. No antigens are known for them. Clones were sequenced by immunoSEQ multiplex PCR, and TCRdb holds only the in-frame ones, with some missing. The sample yields over 100,000 clones, about 95% seen once. The sequenced sample was unstimulated CD8+ T cells sorted from spleen or lymph node cells, obtained before intestinal transplant. The origin of the receptors is a human donor who received an intestinal transplant. CDR3s include the opening cysteine and the closing phenylalanine or tryptophan. The D gene is left open where the match is weak. Some rows mark clone size as missing; the rest say once, few, many or name a class of expanded clone.

length: 16
D: .
J: TRBJ1-5
V: TRBV19
size: once
DNA: TGTGCCAGTAGTATTGGCAGGGCCCATAGCAATCAGCCCCAGCATTTT
CDR3: CASSIGRAHSNQPQHF

length: 12
D: .
J: TRBJ2-7
V: TRBV30
size: .
DNA: TGTGCCTGGACAGGGGGGTCCTACGAGCAGTACTTC
CDR3: CAWTGGSYEQYF

length: 12
D: .
J: TRBJ2-7
V: TRBV11-2
size: .
DNA: TGTGCCAGCAGCTTAACAAGCTACGAGCAGTACTTC
CDR3: CASSLTSYEQYF

length: 18
D: .
J: TRBJ2-1
V: TRBV10-3
size: .
DNA: TGTGCCATCAGTGACCTAGACCTCGGGACCAACCCATCCCATGAGCAGTTCTTC
CDR3: CAISDLDLGTNPSHEQFF

length: 14
D: .
J: TRBJ1-2
V: TRBV6-5
size: .
DNA: TGTGCCAGCAGTTACCGGCCAGTAACCTATGGCTACACCTTC
CDR3: CASSYRPVTYGYTF

length: 15
D: .
J: TRBJ1-1
V: TRBV6-1
size: .
DNA: TGTGCCAGCAGTTTCCAAAGTCAGGGGCGGACTGAAGCTTTCTTT
CDR3: CASSFQSQGRTEAFF

length: 15
D: TRBD1
J: TRBJ1-1
V: TRBV9
size: .
DNA: TGTGCCAGCAGCGCCGGCAGGGGGCGGGAGACTGAAGCTTTCTTT
CDR3: CASSAGRGRETEAFF

length: 15
D: .
J: TRBJ1-2
V: TRBV9
size: .
DNA: TGTGCCAGCAGCCCCTCAGCGGGGGCTAACTATGGCTACACCTTC
CDR3: CASSPSAGANYGYTF

length: 16
D: .
J: TRBJ1-5
V: TRBV4-1
size: .
DNA: TGCGCCAGCAGCCTACCTACGGAAGACGGGAATCAGCCCCAGCATTTT
CDR3: CASSLPTEDGNQPQHF

length: 11
D: .
J: TRBJ2-5
V: TRBV6-6
size: .
DNA: TGTGCCAGCAGTGAAAGCTCGGGGCAGTACTTC
CDR3: CASSESSGQYF

length: 16
D: .
J: TRBJ2-5
V: TRBV7-8
size: .
DNA: TGTGCCAGCAGCTTAGCAGGGGTCGACAGAGAAGAGACCCAGTACTTC
CDR3: CASSLAGVDREETQYF

length: 14
D: .
J: TRBJ2-3
V: TRBV5-4
size: .
DNA: TGTGCCAGCAGCTTTGGGGGCGGAGGAGATACGCAGTATTTT
CDR3: CASSFGGGGDTQYF

length: 12
D: .
J: TRBJ2-1
V: TRBV4-1
size: .
DNA: TGCGCCAGCAGCCAAGAAGTCAATGAGCAGTTCTTC
CDR3: CASSQEVNEQFF

length: 15
D: .
J: TRBJ1-3
V: TRBV2
size: .
DNA: TGTGCCAGCAGTTTCGACCTTACCTCTGGAAACACCATATATTTT
CDR3: CASSFDLTSGNTIYF

length: 13
D: .
J: TRBJ1-1
V: TRBV5-6
size: .
DNA: TGTGCCAGCAGCTTGAGGCCGAACACTGAAGCTTTCTTT
CDR3: CASSLRPNTEAFF

length: 16
D: .
J: TRBJ1-1
V: TRBV19
size: once
DNA: TGTGCTACAGTACCGGACCAGACCTCATTGGGCACTGAAGCTTTCTTT
CDR3: CATVPDQTSLGTEAFF

length: 13
D: .
J: TRBJ2-7
V: TRBV4-1
size: .
DNA: TGCGCCAGCAGCCAAGGGACCTCATACGAGCAGTACTTC
CDR3: CASSQGTSYEQYF

length: 11
D: .
J: TRBJ2-5
V: TRBV9
size: .
DNA: TGTGCCAGCAGCCAAGGGGAGACCCAGTACTTC
CDR3: CASSQGETQYF

length: 15
D: TRBD2
J: TRBJ2-4
V: TRBV23-1
size: .
DNA: TGCGCCAGCAGTCAATCGCGGCGGGGGTGGAACATTCAGTACTTC
CDR3: CASSQSRRGWNIQYF

length: 15
D: .
J: TRBJ1-1
V: TRBV11-2
size: .
DNA: TGTGCCAGCAGCTCTTATTACGAGCGGGAAACTGAAGCTTTCTTT
CDR3: CASSSYYERETEAFF

length: 14
D: TRBD2
J: TRBJ2-1
V: TRBV19
size: .
DNA: TGTGCCAGTAGTCCGGGACTAGCGGGAGATGAACAGTTCTTC
CDR3: CASSPGLAGDEQFF

length: 19
D: TRBD2
J: TRBJ2-3
V: TRBV7-3
size: .
DNA: TGTGCCAGCAGCTACAATGGACTAGCGGGAGACCATAGCACAGATACGCAGTATTTT
CDR3: CASSYNGLAGDHSTDTQYF

length: 14
D: .
J: TRBJ1-1
V: TRBV19
size: few
DNA: TGTGCCAGTAGTACGGGTGAACCTCACACTGAAGCTTTCTTT
CDR3: CASSTGEPHTEAFF

length: 13
D: TRBD1
J: TRBJ1-5
V: TRBV4-3
size: .
DNA: TGCGCCAGCAGCCGAGACAGGGGTCAGCCCCAGCATTTT
CDR3: CASSRDRGQPQHF

length: 14
D: .
J: TRBJ1-5
V: TRBV6-6
size: .
DNA: TGTGCCAGTGGGGGGGCGCGGGGCAATCAGCCCCAGCATTTT
CDR3: CASGGARGNQPQHF

length: 16
D: TRBD2
J: TRBJ2-5
V: TRBV9
size: .
DNA: TGTGCCAGCTCCTCCAGGGGGCTAGCGGGAGAAGAGACCCAGTACTTC
CDR3: CASSSRGLAGEETQYF

length: 16
D: .
J: TRBJ2-7
V: TRBV28
size: .
DNA: TGTGCCAGCAGTTTGCCCCAGAGGGTAAGCTCCTACGAGCAGTACTTC
CDR3: CASSLPQRVSSYEQYF

length: 16
D: TRBD2
J: TRBJ2-5
V: TRBV9
size: few
DNA: TGTGCCAGCAGCCCCAAGGCGGGGGTACGGCAAGAGACCCAGTACTTC
CDR3: CASSPKAGVRQETQYF

length: 15
D: .
J: TRBJ2-5
V: TRBV28
size: .
DNA: TGTGCCAGCAGTTTCGGTCAGGGTATGAGAGAGACCCAGTACTTC
CDR3: CASSFGQGMRETQYF

length: 13
D: .
J: TRBJ2-3
V: TRBV15
size: .
DNA: TGTGCCACCAGCAACCGCCGCACAGATACGCAGTATTTT
CDR3: CATSNRRTDTQYF

length: 13
D: .
J: TRBJ2-7
V: TRBV2
size: .
DNA: TGTGCCAGCAGGGGACTTGAATCCTACGAGCAGTACTTT
CDR3: CASRGLESYEQYF

length: 15
D: .
J: TRBJ2-7
V: TRBV9
size: .
DNA: TGTGCCAGCAGCGTAGGCGGCGGGACCCGCTACGAGCAGTACTTC
CDR3: CASSVGGGTRYEQYF

length: 14
D: TRBD2
J: TRBJ2-1
V: TRBV9
size: .
DNA: TGTGCCAGCAGCGTAGCTAGCGGGCGCAATGAGCAGTTCTTC
CDR3: CASSVASGRNEQFF

length: 15
D: TRBD2
J: TRBJ2-5
V: TRBV4-3
size: .
DNA: TGCGCCAGCAGCCAAGATTGGGCGGGAGTGGAGACCCAGTACTTC
CDR3: CASSQDWAGVETQYF

length: 16
D: TRBD1
J: TRBJ2-1
V: TRBV9
size: once
DNA: TGTGCCAGCAGTTTTCCGGGACAGGGGGCCTACAATGAGCAGTTCTTC
CDR3: CASSFPGQGAYNEQFF

length: 13
D: .
J: TRBJ2-2
V: TRBV14
size: .
DNA: TGTGCCAGCAGCCGGGTGCAGGCCGGGGAGCTGTTTTTT
CDR3: CASSRVQAGELFF

length: 12
D: .
J: TRBJ1-1
V: TRBV13
size: .
DNA: TGTGCCAGCAGCTTAGGGTTCGCTGAAGCTTTCTTT
CDR3: CASSLGFAEAFF

length: 16
D: TRBD2
J: TRBJ2-7
V: TRBV30
size: once
DNA: TGTGCCTTAATTCCGCGGGTTGAGCGGGGTACCTACGAGCAGTACTTC
CDR3: CALIPRVERGTYEQYF

length: 13
D: .
J: TRBJ2-7
V: TRBV27
size: .
DNA: TGTGCCAGCAGTAGCGGGTACCCCTACGAGCAGTACTTC
CDR3: CASSSGYPYEQYF

length: 14
D: TRBD1
J: TRBJ1-4
V: TRBV7-8
size: .
DNA: TGTGCCAGCAGCTTACAGGGGGCTCGCGAAAAACTGTTTTTT
CDR3: CASSLQGAREKLFF

length: 11
D: .
J: TRBJ2-7
V: TRBV15
size: .
DNA: TGTGCCACCAGCAGTTCGTACGAGCAGTACTTC
CDR3: CATSSSYEQYF

length: 15
D: TRBD1
J: TRBJ1-1
V: TRBV7-2
size: .
DNA: TGTGCCAGCACCCGGGACAGGGGGTTGAACACTGAAGCTTTCTTT
CDR3: CASTRDRGLNTEAFF

length: 17
D: .
J: TRBJ1-3
V: TRBV18
size: .
DNA: TGTGCCAGCTCACAGATAGACAGACCGTACTCTGGAAACACCATATATTTT
CDR3: CASSQIDRPYSGNTIYF

length: 15
D: TRBD2
J: TRBJ2-3
V: TRBV6-1
size: .
DNA: TGTGCCAGCAGTGGACTAGCGGGATCCACAGATACGCAGTATTTT
CDR3: CASSGLAGSTDTQYF

length: 13
D: .
J: TRBJ2-7
V: TRBV7-9
size: .
DNA: TGTGCCAGCAGCCTAGGACGGAACTACGAGCAGTACTTC
CDR3: CASSLGRNYEQYF

length: 17
D: .
J: TRBJ1-1
V: TRBV16
size: .
DNA: TGTGCCAGCAGCCAATTACTAGCGTCCTTGCAGAACACTGAAGCTTTCTTT
CDR3: CASSQLLASLQNTEAFF

length: 15
D: .
J: TRBJ2-1
V: TRBV19
size: .
DNA: TGTGCCAGTAGTATAGAAGCGGCCAGCTACAATGAGCAGTTCTTC
CDR3: CASSIEAASYNEQFF

length: 15
D: .
J: TRBJ2-5
V: TRBV6-5
size: .
DNA: TGTGCCAGCAGACCCGGGCCGCCTAGCCAAGAGACCCAGTACTTC
CDR3: CASRPGPPSQETQYF

length: 15
D: .
J: TRBJ2-2
V: TRBV4-1
size: .
DNA: TGCGCCAGCAGCATCCCCGGTGAGGCTCTCCGGGAGCTGTTTTTT
CDR3: CASSIPGEALRELFF

length: 19
D: TRBD1
J: TRBJ2-1
V: TRBV7-2
size: .
DNA: TGTGCCAGCAGTCGTGGACAGGGACGTTTCGCTCGCTCCTACAATGAGCAGTTCTTC
CDR3: CASSRGQGRFARSYNEQFF

length: 16
D: TRBD1
J: TRBJ2-7
V: TRBV6-1
size: .
DNA: TGTGCCAGCAGTGAGGAGAAGACAGGGGACGGCCACGAGCAGTACTTC
CDR3: CASSEEKTGDGHEQYF

length: 15
D: TRBD1
J: TRBJ1-4
V: TRBV5-1
size: .
DNA: TGCGCCAGCAGCTTGGAAGGGACAGGTCGTGACAGACTGTTTTTT
CDR3: CASSLEGTGRDRLFF

length: 14
D: TRBD1
J: TRBJ1-5
V: TRBV2
size: .
DNA: TGTGCCAGCAGCGAAGGACAGGGTAATCAGCCCCAGCATTTT
CDR3: CASSEGQGNQPQHF

length: 19
D: TRBD2
J: TRBJ2-1
V: TRBV7-8
size: .
DNA: TGTGCCAGCAGACTTCGCTTGTTCGGGAAAACTAGCGCTCACAATGAGCAGTTCTTC
CDR3: CASRLRLFGKTSAHNEQFF